The 31 T cell receptor beta chains below all came from one sample that was sequenced in a study of T cells in Graves' hyperthyroidism and ophthalmopathy. The TCR beta CDR3 regions underwent amplification using RNA transcripts as the source. With the HTBI primer set, the TCR CDR3 went through a first round of RT-PCR. From the multiplex PCR reads, TCRdb called clonotypes with MiXCR, one entry per CDR3 protein. The sample has more than 350,000 distinct CDR3 sequences, around 13% seen once. The specimen was blood. The receptors here all came from a woman aged 30 to 39 with Graves' ophthalmopathy.

This clonotype has a handful of counts. CDR3 residues: CASSVRLEKTQYF. CDR3 DNA sequence: TGTGCCAGCAGCGTAAGGCTGGAGAAGACCCAGTACTTC. The chain carries TRBV9 and TRBJ2-5; D unclear. CDR1 SGDLS and CDR2 YYNGEE come from the germline V gene. The CDR3 covers 13 residues. Trimming took 1 base from V and 6 from J, leaving 10 bases between them.

The table lists this clonotype with a few counts. This sequence joins TRBV19 and TRBJ1-1, with D perhaps matching TRBD1 (5 bases). This CDR3 has 15 amino acids. Germline assignment: CDR1 LNHDA and CDR2 SQIVND (reference sequence). Trimming shortened V by 1 base and J by 4 bases, and 13 bases separated the two germline ends. CDR3 bases: TGTGCCAGTAGTATAGCCCACGGGGGAGGCACTGAAGCTTTCTTT. The encoded protein is CASSIAHGGGTEAFF. Drawing the rest from reference TRBV19 and TRBJ1-1, the complete variable domain is DGGITQSPKYLFRKEGQNVTLSCEQNLNHDAMYWYRQDPGQGLRLIYYSQIVNDFQKGDIAEGYSVSREKKESFPLTVTSAQKNPTAFYLCASSIAHGGGTEAFFGQGTRLTVV.

This clonotype was picked up many times. The chain has TRBV7-3 and TRBJ2-2, with D hard to call. Trimming pared 5 bases from V and 4 bases from J, leaving 8 bases between. This CDR3 spans 13 amino acids. Germline values: CDR1 SGHTA, CDR2 FQGTGA. As DNA, the CDR3 is TGTGCCAGCAGCCCCGCCCTCACCGGGGAGCTGTTTTTT. Protein: CASSPALTGELFF. Looking up the rest from reference TRBV7-3 and TRBJ2-2 gives the full variable domain: GAGVSQTPSNKVTEKGKYVELRCDPISGHTALYWYRQSLGQGPEFLIYFQGTGAADDSGLPNDRFFAVRPEGSVSTLKIQRTERGDSAVYLCASSPALTGELFFGEGSRLTVL.

For this clonotype: This may be a read error, as it is one base from a much larger clone. This chain joins TRBV6-1 and TRBJ1-2; D not certain. Per germline, CDR1 MNHNS and CDR2 SASEGT. The V end lost 0 bases, the J end lost 5 bases, and 10 bases lay between the germline ends. The length of the CDR3 is 14 residues. The CDR3 sequence: CASSEAQQLYGYTF. CDR3 nucleotide sequence: TGTGCCAGCAGTGAAGCACAGCAACTATATGGCTACACCTTC.

This clonotype was seen ten or more times. The rearrangement joins TRBV29-1 to TRBJ2-1; the match to TRBD2 covers 14 bases. From germline, CDR1 is SQVTM and CDR2 ANQGSEA. The CDR3 is made up of 16 amino acids. J was trimmed by 6 bases and V by 4 bases; bases with no gene match: 8. The CDR3 DNA follows: TGCAGCGTTGTAGGACTAGCGGGGGGTGTAGTCAATGAGCAGTTCTTC. This codes for CSVVGLAGGVVNEQFF.

This clonotype has a count of ten or more. Possible read error: a much larger clone is one base away. V and J are TRBV3-1 and TRBJ2-7, with TRBD1 identical over 7 bases. Germline lookup yields CDR1 LGHDT and CDR2 YNNKEL (reference sequence). This CDR3 has 15 residues. The CDR3 sequence: CAGSPTGTDSYEQYF. The CDR3 region has the DNA TGTGCCGGCAGCCCGACAGGGACGGACTCCTACGAGCAGTACTTC.

The sample holds many counts of this clonotype. CDR3 nucleotides: TGTGCCAGCAGCCAAGGGACTGTCTCCTACGAGCAGTACTTC. Translating gives CASSQGTVSYEQYF. The chain employs TRBV3-1 and TRBJ2-7; D is possibly TRBD2 (5 bases). The V and J ends lost 1 base and 0 bases respectively, with 7 bases between them. The CDR3 has 14 amino acids. Germline V lookup: CDR1 LGHDT, CDR2 YNNKEL (reference sequence).

This clonotype has a count of ten or more. The genes are TRBV15 and TRBJ1-5; 7 nucleotides match TRBD1. Germline-derived CDR1 and CDR2 are LNHNV and YYDKDF (reference sequence). The CDR3 extends over 16 amino acids. Trimming removed 3 bases from V and 2 bases from J; junction bases left unmatched: 7. DNA of the CDR3: TGTGCCACCAGCAGTTACTTAGGACAGGGCAATCAGCCCCAGCATTTT. Its translation: CATSSYLGQGNQPQHF. Using reference TRBV15 and TRBJ1-5 for the parts outside the CDR3, the full variable domain is DAMVIQNPRYQVTQFGKPVTLSCSQTLNHNVMYWYQQKSSQAPKLLFHYYDKDFNNEADTPDNFQSRRPNTSFCFLDIRSPGLGDTAMYLCATSSYLGQGNQPQHFGDGTRLSIL.

V gene TRBV7-2 combines with J gene TRBJ1-3, with D maybe TRBD1 (6 bases). Germline values: CDR1 SGHTA, CDR2 FQGNSA. V gave up 6 bases and J gave up 0 bases, with 12 bases separating them. The length of the CDR3 is 15 residues. The CDR3 spells CASRQGGISGNTIYF. The CDR3 DNA reads as TGTGCCAGCAGACAAGGGGGGATCTCTGGAAACACCATATATTTT.

This chain joins TRBV7-9 and TRBJ1-2; 10 bases fit TRBD1. The CDR3 sequence is 19 residues long. CDR1 SEHNR and CDR2 FQNEAQ come from the germline V gene (reference sequence). J was trimmed by 4 bases and V by 1 base; bases with no gene match: 15. This chain's CDR3 is CASSLGVPRGGQGIYGYTF. The CDR3 DNA follows: TGTGCCAGCAGCTTAGGAGTACCAAGGGGGGGACAGGGGATCTATGGCTACACCTTC.

This clonotype appeared many times. The rearrangement joins TRBV30 to TRBJ2-5; maybe TRBD2 (6 bases). Trimming took 0 bases from V and 5 from J, leaving 19 bases between them. This CDR3 comprises 16 residues. The germline CDR1 and CDR2 sequences are GTSNPN and SVGIG (reference sequence). CDR3 nucleotide sequence: TGTGCCTGGAGTGTACGGGAGCGGAGGCCCGGTGAGACCCAGTACTTC. Translating gives CAWSVRERRPGETQYF.

This clonotype was seen only once. Possible read error: a much larger clone is one base away. This chain links TRBV7-3 with TRBJ2-3; TRBD2 aligns across 11 bases. This CDR3 is built from 16 residues. Germline loops: CDR1 SGHTA, CDR2 FQGTGA. V lost 5 bases and J lost 4; bases outside the gene matches: 8. The CDR3 DNA reads TGTGCCAGCAGCAGGGGGCTAGCGGGGGGTCCAGATACGCAGTATTTT. Amino acids: CASSRGLAGGPDTQYF.

This clonotype has only one observation. This sequence joins TRBV12-3 or TRBV12-4 and TRBJ1-4, with D unclear. Trimming removed 6 bases at V and 3 bases at J, with 11 bases between. This CDR3 has 14 residues. The CDR3 spells CASSYIGSNEKLFF. The DNA for the CDR3 is TGTGCCAGCAGCTACATTGGTTCTAATGAAAAACTGTTTTTT.

J is TRBJ1-1 and V is TRBV7-3, with D uncertain. V was cut by 6 bases and J by 6 bases, with 14 bases left in between. Germline V lookup: CDR1 SGHTA, CDR2 FQGTGA. The CDR3 totals 13 residues. The DNA for the CDR3 is TGTGCCAGCAGGGAAGAGTGGTCGTCTGAAGCTTTCTTT. Protein sequence: CASREEWSSEAFF. Based on the CDR3 plus reference TRBV7-3 and TRBJ1-1, the full variable domain is GAGVSQTPSNKVTEKGKYVELRCDPISGHTALYWYRQSLGQGPEFLIYFQGTGAADDSGLPNDRFFAVRPEGSVSTLKIQRTERGDSAVYLCASREEWSSEAFFGQGTRLTVV.

This clonotype has at least ten counts. The genes are TRBV30 and TRBJ1-1; the D is unclear. CDR3 length: 12 amino acids. The ends were cut back, 3 bases at V and 3 bases at J, with 8 bases in the middle. Germline lookup yields CDR1 GTSNPN and CDR2 SVGIG (reference sequence). The CDR3 bases are TGTGCCTGGAGCCGTATGGACACTGAAGCTTTCTTT. Residues: CAWSRMDTEAFF.

This clonotype was seen more than once but under ten times. The chain recombines TRBV27 with TRBJ2-1; D gene ambiguous. The CDR3 totals 13 residues. CDR1 MNHEY and CDR2 SMNVEV come from the germline V gene (reference sequence). Trimming took 8 bases from V and 5 from J, leaving 13 bases between them. The CDR3 DNA sequence: TGTGCCAGCGCACCCCTAACTAACAATGAGCAGTTCTTC. Its translation is CASAPLTNNEQFF.

This clonotype was seen just once. The J gene is TRBJ1-3, the V gene TRBV11-2; 9 positions agree with TRBD1. This CDR3 has 17 residues. Germline V gene sequence: CDR1 SGHAT, CDR2 FQNNGV. V was pared by 0 bases and J by 2 bases, with 5 bases of the junction left unmatched. The CDR3 sequence: CASSLDEGTGPGNTIYF. CDR3 nucleotides: TGTGCCAGCAGCTTAGATGAAGGGACAGGGCCTGGAAACACCATATATTTT.

This clonotype was picked up a small number of times. This rearrangement joins TRBV12-5 to TRBJ2-7; unclear D gene. V was shortened by 4 bases and J by 5 bases, with 15 bases between the two germline ends. The CDR3 consists of 14 residues. Germline CDR1 reads LGHNT; CDR2 reads FRNRAP. The CDR3 DNA is TGTGCTAGTGGTTCCCAGGTTAGGGCCCACGAGCAGTACTTC. This encodes CASGSQVRAHEQYF.

Many counts were recorded for this clonotype. The chain employs TRBV12-3 or TRBV12-4 and TRBJ2-3; D uncertain. Trimming left V 3 bases short and J 2 bases short, with 3 bases between. The CDR3 totals 12 residues. The CDR3 DNA sequence: TGTGCCAGCAGTTTGAACACAGATACGCAGTATTTT. Its translation: CASSLNTDTQYF.

This clonotype was seen many times. The chain combines TRBV7-2 with TRBJ1-5; D is possibly TRBD1 (6 bases). Trimming removed 5 bases from V and 7 bases from J, with 12 bases in between. The CDR3 is made up of 13 amino acids. From germline, CDR1 is SGHTA and CDR2 FQGNSA. Here the CDR3 reads CASSQTGRQPQHF. The CDR3 DNA reads TGTGCCAGCAGCCAGACAGGAAGGCAGCCCCAGCATTTT.

This clonotype was picked up many times. This chain joins TRBV11-3 and TRBJ1-4; no clear D. V dropped 4 bases and J dropped 10 bases, with 16 bases sitting between them. This CDR3 spans 14 amino acids. The germline gives CDR1 SGHNT, CDR2 YENEEA. The CDR3 coding sequence is TGTGCCAGCAGCTATAACGTCCTGCGCGGAAAACTGTTTTTT. This codes for CASSYNVLRGKLFF. Full variable domain (remainder filled in from reference TRBV11-3 and TRBJ1-4): EAGVVQSPRYKIIEKKQPVAFWCNPISGHNTLYWYLQNLGQGPELLIRYENEEAVDDSQLPKDRFSAERLKGVDSTLKIQPAELGDSAVYLCASSYNVLRGKLFFGSGTQLSVL.

This clonotype was found once. The genes are TRBV15 and TRBJ1-5, with 9 bases identical to TRBD1. The V gene's germline CDR1 is LNHNV and CDR2 YYDKDF (reference sequence). V lost 5 bases, J lost 1 base, and 6 bases stayed unmatched. This CDR3 comprises 16 residues. The chain's CDR3 is CATSGGQGGSNQPQHF. CDR3 nucleotide sequence: TGTGCCACCAGCGGGGGACAGGGCGGGAGCAATCAGCCCCAGCATTTT.

With respect to this clonotype: This could be a read error, since a much larger clone is one nucleotide away. The J gene is TRBJ1-4, the V gene TRBV20-1; possibly TRBD1 for D (5 bases). Germline values: CDR1 DFQATT, CDR2 SNEGSKA (reference sequence). Trimming pared 1 base from V and 10 bases from J, leaving 16 bases between. The CDR3 is made up of 14 amino acids. In DNA, the CDR3 is TGCAGTGCTAGAGCGGGCAGGGTGGGAGGAAAACTGTTTTTT. This translates into CSARAGRVGGKLFF.

The chain uses TRBV20-1 and TRBJ2-1; D is ambiguous. Germline V gene lookup returns CDR1 DFQATT and CDR2 SNEGSKA (reference sequence). The CDR3 is made up of 11 amino acids. The V end was cut by 5 bases, the J end by 8 bases, with 10 bases between. For the CDR3, the DNA is TGCAGTGCTTTCGTAATATATGAGCAGTTCTTC. Protein: CSAFVIYEQFF.

This clonotype was recorded many times. The chain carries TRBV7-2 and TRBJ2-5; D possibly matches TRBD1 or TRBD2 (5 bases each). This CDR3 has 14 residues. V gave up 6 bases and J gave up 6 bases, with 17 bases separating them. Germline V lookup: CDR1 SGHTA, CDR2 FQGNSA. Here the CDR3 reads CASSFPGPGQTQYF. In DNA, the CDR3 is TGTGCCAGCAGTTTTCCGGGACCCGGGCAGACCCAGTACTTC.

The J gene is TRBJ1-2, the V gene TRBV7-8, with a tentative D call TRBD1 (5 bases). CDR1 and CDR2 from the germline V gene are SGHVS and FQNEAQ. The CDR3 sequence is 14 residues long. The V gene lost 2 bases and the J gene lost 8 bases, with 15 bases spanning the gap. DNA for the CDR3: TGTGCCAGCAGCTTACAGGGTTATAGCTCGGGCTACACCTTC. This translates into CASSLQGYSSGYTF.

This chain links TRBV4-2 with TRBJ1-4; tentatively, D is TRBD1 (5 bases). Trimming pared 0 bases from V and 7 bases from J, leaving 15 bases between. Germline V gene sequence: CDR1 LGHNA, CDR2 YNFKEQ. This CDR3 has 16 amino acids. CDR3 bases: TGTGCCAGCAGCCAAGAACCCCGGGGGGTCGGTGAAAAACTGTTTTTT. The encoded protein is CASSQEPRGVGEKLFF.

In its sample, this clonotype was seen a few times. V usage is TRBV3-1 and J usage is TRBJ2-3, with 7 bases that match TRBD2. This CDR3 spans 16 amino acids. V was pared by 4 bases and J by 2 bases, with 9 bases of the junction left unmatched. Germline CDR1 is LGHDT and CDR2 is YNNKEL (reference sequence). CDR3: CASSPGASGYTDTQYF. In DNA form, the CDR3 reads TGTGCCAGCAGCCCCGGCGCTAGCGGATACACAGATACGCAGTATTTT.

This clonotype showed up many times. The gene calls are TRBV29-1 and TRBJ1-2, with D perhaps matching TRBD1 (5 bases). Germline lookup yields CDR1 SQVTM and CDR2 ANQGSEA. This CDR3 is 11 amino acids long. Trimming left V 0 bases short and J 8 bases short, with 7 bases between. CDR3: CSVEDRQGYTF. The CDR3 DNA sequence: TGCAGCGTTGAAGATCGACAGGGCTACACCTTC. Together with reference TRBV29-1 and TRBJ1-2, the CDR3 gives the full variable domain: SAVISQKPSRDICQRGTSLTIQCQVDSQVTMMFWYRQQPGQSLTLIATANQGSEATYESGFVIDKFPISRPNLTFSTLTVSNMSPEDSSIYLCSVEDRQGYTFGSGTRLTVV.

This clonotype has only a few counts. The chain combines TRBV3-1 with TRBJ2-7; tentative D call: TRBD2 (6 bases). The CDR3 covers 14 residues. V lost 3 bases and J lost 6, with 15 bases in between. The germline gives CDR1 LGHDT, CDR2 YNNKEL (reference sequence). The chain's CDR3 is CASSQAGRSAEQYF. CDR3 nucleotide sequence: TGTGCCAGCAGCCAGGCAGGGAGGTCTGCCGAGCAGTACTTC.

In this sample, this clonotype turned up a few times. Being one base from a much bigger clone, this may be a read error. This is likely a read error, given that the CDR3 carries no conserved phenylalanine or tryptophan at its end. CDR3 DNA: TGCAGCGTGGCGGGACGCCAAGCTAACTATGGCTACACCCTC. Its translation: CSVAGRQANYGYTL. The chain recombines TRBV29-1 with TRBJ1-2; TRBD1 might be the D (5 bases). CDR1 is SQVTM, CDR2 ANQGSEA, per germline. This CDR3 is built from 14 residues. Trimming shortened V by 6 bases and J by 0 bases, and 14 bases separated the two germline ends.